This is a list of T cell receptor beta chains from one sample in a study of breast tumors, draining lymph nodes, adjacent tissues. From the multiplex PCR reads, TCRdb called clonotypes with MiXCR, one entry per CDR3 protein. Altogether about 180,000 distinct CDR3 sequences are present, 25% to 40% being singletons, with the ten largest covering approximately 4.2%. Sequencing input: axillary lymph node tissue. These receptors came from a female donor with breast cancer. Some clones in this sample may be carry-over from other donors' samples. The CDR3 runs from the conserved cysteine through the conserved F or W. The D gene is left open where the match is weak. Rows give clone size only sometimes, using once, few, many, or a class for an expanded clone.

v_gene,d_gene,j_gene,len,abundance,CDR3aa,CDR3nt
TRBV11-2,TRBD2,TRBJ2-5,18,many,CASSLTSGTPPSRETQYF,TGTGCCAGCAGCTTGACTAGCGGGACCCCCCCTAGTCGGGAGACCCAGTACTTC
TRBV2,.,TRBJ2-3,13,.,CASSRGNSDTQYF,TGTGCCAGCAGTAGGGGGAACTCAGATACGCAGTATTTT
TRBV12-3/TRBV12-4,.,TRBJ2-7,14,many,CASSLVGGSYEQYF,TGTGCCAGCAGTTTAGTGGGCGGTTCCTACGAGCAGTACTTC
TRBV2,TRBD1,TRBJ2-1,14,many,CASSTGGARNEQFF,TGTGCCAGCAGTACAGGGGGCGCTCGCAATGAGCAGTTCTTC
TRBV6-1,.,TRBJ1-4,14,.,CASRHGQQNEKLFF,TGTGCCAGCAGACACGGACAGCAAAATGAAAAACTGTTTTTT
TRBV6-1,.,TRBJ2-7,15,many,CASSEPGHASYEQYF,TGTGCCAGCAGTGAACCGGGACACGCTTCCTACGAGCAGTACTTC
TRBV4-1,.,TRBJ2-2,15,many,CASSHFALNTGELFF,TGCGCCAGCAGCCACTTCGCCCTGAACACCGGGGAGCTGTTTTTT
TRBV6-5,.,TRBJ1-2,15,few,CASSHSTVTNYGYTF,TGTGCCAGCAGTCACTCGACGGTAACTAACTATGGCTACACCTTC
TRBV11-2,.,TRBJ1-4,13,many,CASSRGANEKLFF,TGTGCCAGCAGCCGAGGGGCTAATGAAAAACTGTTTTTT
TRBV9,TRBD2,TRBJ2-5,15,many,CASSGGGLAGETQYF,TGTGCCAGCAGCGGTGGAGGACTAGCGGGGGAGACCCAGTACTTC
TRBV20-1,TRBD1,TRBJ1-2,12,many,CSARQGAGGYTF,TGCAGTGCTAGACAGGGGGCTGGGGGCTACACCTTC
TRBV18,.,TRBJ2-6,21,.,CASRHSGKPGHPSSGANALTF,TGTGCCAGCAGACACTCCGGTAAGCCGGGACACCCTAGCTCTGGGGCCAACGCCCTGACTTTC
TRBV7-9,TRBD2,TRBJ2-5,18,many,CASSLAPSGGLAGETQYF,TGTGCCAGCAGCTTAGCGCCAAGCGGGGGGCTGGCAGGGGAGACCCAGTACTTC
TRBV9,TRBD2,TRBJ2-5,14,.,CASSVGAGRETQSF,TGTGCCAGCAGCGTAGGAGCGGGGAGAGAGACCCAGTCCTTC
TRBV10-3,TRBD2,TRBJ2-1,15,.,CAISDTSGGRDEQFF,TGTGCCATCAGTGATACTAGCGGGGGTAGAGATGAGCAGTTCTTC
TRBV7-8,.,TRBJ1-6,15,many,CASSLIVQGNSPLHF,TGTGCCAGCAGCTTGATAGTACAGGGAAATTCACCCCTCCACTTT
TRBV7-7,.,TRBJ1-4,15,.,CASGFRDPINEKLLF,TGTGCTAGCGGCTTCCGGGACCCCATTAATGAAAAACTGCTTTTT
TRBV3-1,.,TRBJ2-6,13,many,CASSASGANVLTF,TGTGCCAGCAGCGCGTCTGGGGCCAACGTCCTGACTTTC
TRBV7-9,.,TRBJ2-5,15,many,CASSLTELYQETQYF,TGTGCCAGCAGCTTGACAGAGCTGTACCAAGAGACCCAGTACTTC
TRBV6-6,.,TRBJ1-2,14,.,CASSSTGRDGGYTF,TGTGCCAGCAGTTCCACCGGCAGGGATGGAGGCTACACCTTC
TRBV6-5,.,TRBJ2-1,15,many,CASSYFRDSYNEQFF,TGTGCCAGCAGTTACTTCCGGGACTCCTACAATGAGCAGTTCTTC
TRBV28,.,TRBJ2-7,13,few,CASSYRHLYEQYF,TGTGCCAGCAGTTACAGACACCTTTACGAGCAGTACTTC
TRBV19,TRBD1,TRBJ1-3,15,.,CASSATGDSGNTIYF,TGTGCCAGTAGTGCGACAGGGGATTCTGGAAACACCATATATTTT
TRBV7-6,TRBD1,TRBJ2-5,15,.,CANSLSGTGGETQHF,TGTGCCAACAGCTTATCCGGGACAGGAGGAGAGACCCAGCACTTC
TRBV12-1,.,TRBJ1-4,13,few,CASSRRCDEKLFF,TGTGCCAGCAGCCGCCGGTGTGATGAAAAACTGTTTTTT
TRBV20-1,.,TRBJ2-1,13,many,CSVRIATYNEQFF,TGCAGTGTACGAATAGCGACCTACAATGAGCAGTTCTTC
TRBV19,TRBD1,TRBJ2-5,17,.,CASSTPPWGTGQETQYF,TGTGCCAGTAGTACACCCCCTTGGGGGACAGGCCAAGAGACCCAGTACTTC
TRBV12-3/TRBV12-4,TRBD2,TRBJ2-1,15,many,CASNSRRGSFNEQFF,TGTGCCAGTAACTCAAGGCGGGGGTCGTTCAATGAGCAGTTCTTC
TRBV11-2,.,TRBJ2-3,18,.,CASSLAQWDEQYTDTQYF,TGTGCCAGCAGCTTAGCACAATGGGATGAGCAGTACACAGATACGCAGTATTTT
TRBV13,.,TRBJ2-7,14,few,CASRKHEETYEQYF,TGTGCCAGCAGAAAGCACGAGGAAACCTACGAGCAGTACTTC
TRBV12-3/TRBV12-4,TRBD2,TRBJ2-7,12,.,CASRSGAYEQYF,TGTGCCAGCAGAAGCGGGGCCTACGAGCAGTACTTC
TRBV7-3,.,TRBJ1-2,15,many,CASSLTQLERGGYTF,TGTGCCAGCAGCTTAACGCAACTAGAGAGGGGTGGCTACACCTTC
TRBV7-3,TRBD1,TRBJ1-1,13,.,CASSFDREAEAFF,TGTGCCAGCAGCTTTGACAGGGAGGCGGAAGCTTTCTTT
TRBV30,TRBD1,TRBJ1-4,16,.,CAWTLGRQGKDEKLFF,TGTGCCTGGACCCTGGGGCGACAGGGAAAAGATGAAAAACTGTTTTTT
TRBV24-1,.,TRBJ1-5,15,once,CATSVMNRPGQPQHF,TGTGCCACCAGTGTAATGAACCGACCCGGACAGCCCCAGCATTTT
TRBV15,TRBD2,TRBJ2-2,15,.,CATSREGGYTGELFF,TGTGCCACCAGCAGAGAGGGAGGGTACACCGGGGAGCTGTTTTTT
TRBV12-3/TRBV12-4,.,TRBJ2-7,13,many,CASSYSDSYEQYF,TGTGCCAGCAGTTACTCAGACTCCTACGAGCAGTACTTC
TRBV6-2/TRBV6-3,.,TRBJ2-1,12,.,CASSHSPLEQFF,TGTGCCAGCAGTCACTCGCCCTTAGAGCAGTTCTTC
TRBV11-2,.,TRBJ1-5,16,many,CASSQAGSLGNQPQHF,TGTGCCAGCAGCCAAGCGGGCAGTCTTGGCAATCAGCCCCAGCATTTT
TRBV4-2,.,TRBJ2-3,18,many,CASSQVSLGGSNTDTQYF,TGTGCCAGCAGCCAAGTATCGTTGGGGGGAAGCAACACAGATACGCAGTATTTT
TRBV5-8,TRBD1,TRBJ1-2,16,many,CASRKKYVTGVNGYTF,TGTGCCAGCAGGAAGAAATACGTTACAGGGGTAAATGGCTACACCTTC
TRBV9,.,TRBJ2-7,14,many,CASSVGSVSYEQYF,TGTGCCAGCAGCGTAGGGTCAGTGTCCTACGAGCAGTACTTC